Included here is one TCR beta chain sequence, with context. Its antigen is as yet unknown. The data originate from a study of T cell responses to AZD1222 COVID-19 vaccine. Study outcomes and limitations: Spike-specific TCR breadth and depth rose after two AZD1222 doses. Sampling that yielded the repertoires occurred only after the peak T cell response. The reported proportion of spike-specific TCRs targeting unmutated variant regions was nearly half.

The protocol was immunoSEQ multiplex PCR, while the TCRdb copy is restricted to in-frame clones and leaves out a portion. This sample has fewer than 80,000 clones; 60% to 85% occur once, and the top ten carry 23%. The receptor was isolated from an adult in good health. Sequenced here: peripheral blood, sampled on day 0 of MenACWY control vaccination.

DNA for the CDR3: TGCGCCAGCAAGGCAGGGCCCAGATCTGGGGCCAACGTCCTGACTTTC. Translating it yields CASKAGPRSGANVLTF. This chain connects TRBV5-1 to TRBJ2-6; D is possibly TRBD1 (5 bases). The germline gives CDR1 SGHRS, CDR2 YFSETQ. The CDR3 length is 16 residues. V was trimmed by 6 bases and J by 1 base, leaving 14 bases between them.